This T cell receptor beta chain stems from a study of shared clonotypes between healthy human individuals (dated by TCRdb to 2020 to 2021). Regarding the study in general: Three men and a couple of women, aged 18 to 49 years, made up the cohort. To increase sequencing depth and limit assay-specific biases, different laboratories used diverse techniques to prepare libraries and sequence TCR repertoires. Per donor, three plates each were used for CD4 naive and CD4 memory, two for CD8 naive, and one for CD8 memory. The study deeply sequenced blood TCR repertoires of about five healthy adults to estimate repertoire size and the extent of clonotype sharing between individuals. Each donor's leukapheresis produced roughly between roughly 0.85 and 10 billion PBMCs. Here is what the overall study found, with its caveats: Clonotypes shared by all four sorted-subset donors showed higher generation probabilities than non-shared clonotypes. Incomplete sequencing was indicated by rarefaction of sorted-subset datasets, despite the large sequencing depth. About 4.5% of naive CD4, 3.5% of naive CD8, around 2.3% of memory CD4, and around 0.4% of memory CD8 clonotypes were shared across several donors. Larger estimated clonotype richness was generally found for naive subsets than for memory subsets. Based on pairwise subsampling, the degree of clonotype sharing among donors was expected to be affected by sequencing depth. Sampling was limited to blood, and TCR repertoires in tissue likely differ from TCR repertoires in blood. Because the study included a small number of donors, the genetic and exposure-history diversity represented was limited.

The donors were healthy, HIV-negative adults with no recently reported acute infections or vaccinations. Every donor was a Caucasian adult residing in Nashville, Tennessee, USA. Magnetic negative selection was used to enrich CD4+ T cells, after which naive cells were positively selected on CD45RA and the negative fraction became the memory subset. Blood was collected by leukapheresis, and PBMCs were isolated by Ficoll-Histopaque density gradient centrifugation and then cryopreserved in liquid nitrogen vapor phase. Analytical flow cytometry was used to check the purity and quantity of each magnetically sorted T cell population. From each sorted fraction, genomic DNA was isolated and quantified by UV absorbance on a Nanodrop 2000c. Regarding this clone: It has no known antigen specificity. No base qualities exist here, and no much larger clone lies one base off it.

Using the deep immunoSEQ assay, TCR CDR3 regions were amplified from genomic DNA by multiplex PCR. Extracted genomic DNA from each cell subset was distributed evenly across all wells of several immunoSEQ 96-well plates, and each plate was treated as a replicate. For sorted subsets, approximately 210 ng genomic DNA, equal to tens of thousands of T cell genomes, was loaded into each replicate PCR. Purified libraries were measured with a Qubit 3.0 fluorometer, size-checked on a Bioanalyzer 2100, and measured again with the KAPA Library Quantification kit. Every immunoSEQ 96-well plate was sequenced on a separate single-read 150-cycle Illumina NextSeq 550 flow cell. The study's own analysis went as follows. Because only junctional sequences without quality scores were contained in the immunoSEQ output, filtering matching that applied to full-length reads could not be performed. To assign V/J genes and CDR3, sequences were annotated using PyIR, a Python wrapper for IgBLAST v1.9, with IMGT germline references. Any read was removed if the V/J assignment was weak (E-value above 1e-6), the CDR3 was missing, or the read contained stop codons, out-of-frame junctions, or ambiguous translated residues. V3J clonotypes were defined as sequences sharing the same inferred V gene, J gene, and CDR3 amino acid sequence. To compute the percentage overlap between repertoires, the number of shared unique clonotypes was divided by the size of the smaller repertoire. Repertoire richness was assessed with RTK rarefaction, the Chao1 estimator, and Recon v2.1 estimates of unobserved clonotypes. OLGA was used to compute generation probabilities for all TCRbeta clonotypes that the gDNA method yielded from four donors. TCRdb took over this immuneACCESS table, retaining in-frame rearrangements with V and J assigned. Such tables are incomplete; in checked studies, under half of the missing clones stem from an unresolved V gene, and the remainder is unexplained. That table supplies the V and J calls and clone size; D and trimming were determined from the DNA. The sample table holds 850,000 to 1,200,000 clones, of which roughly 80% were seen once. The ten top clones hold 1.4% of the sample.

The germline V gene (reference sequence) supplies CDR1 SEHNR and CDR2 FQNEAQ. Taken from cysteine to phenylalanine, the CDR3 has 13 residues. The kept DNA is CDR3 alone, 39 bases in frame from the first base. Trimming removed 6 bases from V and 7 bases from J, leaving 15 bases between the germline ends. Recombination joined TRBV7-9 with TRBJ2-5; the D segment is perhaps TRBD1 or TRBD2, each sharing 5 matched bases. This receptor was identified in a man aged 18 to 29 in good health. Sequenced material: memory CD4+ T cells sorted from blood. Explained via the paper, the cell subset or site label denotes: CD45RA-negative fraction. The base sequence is TGTGCCAGCAGTTGGGACCTCCAGGGGACCCAGTACTTC. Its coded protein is CASSWDLQGTQYF.